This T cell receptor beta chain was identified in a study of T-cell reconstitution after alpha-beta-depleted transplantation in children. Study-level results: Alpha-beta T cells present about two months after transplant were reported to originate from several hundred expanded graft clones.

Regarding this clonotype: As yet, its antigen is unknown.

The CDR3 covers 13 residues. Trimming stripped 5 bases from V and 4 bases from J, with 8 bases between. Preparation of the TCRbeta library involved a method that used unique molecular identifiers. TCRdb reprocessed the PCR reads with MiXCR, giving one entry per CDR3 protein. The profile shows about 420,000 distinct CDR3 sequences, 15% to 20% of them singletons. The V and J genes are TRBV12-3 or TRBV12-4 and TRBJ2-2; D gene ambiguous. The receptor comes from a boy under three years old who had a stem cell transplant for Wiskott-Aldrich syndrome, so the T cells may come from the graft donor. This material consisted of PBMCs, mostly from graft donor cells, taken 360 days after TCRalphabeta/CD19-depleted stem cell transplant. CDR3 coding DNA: TGTGCCAGCAGTACCTGGGCCACCGGGGAGCTGTTTTTT. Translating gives CASSTWATGELFF.